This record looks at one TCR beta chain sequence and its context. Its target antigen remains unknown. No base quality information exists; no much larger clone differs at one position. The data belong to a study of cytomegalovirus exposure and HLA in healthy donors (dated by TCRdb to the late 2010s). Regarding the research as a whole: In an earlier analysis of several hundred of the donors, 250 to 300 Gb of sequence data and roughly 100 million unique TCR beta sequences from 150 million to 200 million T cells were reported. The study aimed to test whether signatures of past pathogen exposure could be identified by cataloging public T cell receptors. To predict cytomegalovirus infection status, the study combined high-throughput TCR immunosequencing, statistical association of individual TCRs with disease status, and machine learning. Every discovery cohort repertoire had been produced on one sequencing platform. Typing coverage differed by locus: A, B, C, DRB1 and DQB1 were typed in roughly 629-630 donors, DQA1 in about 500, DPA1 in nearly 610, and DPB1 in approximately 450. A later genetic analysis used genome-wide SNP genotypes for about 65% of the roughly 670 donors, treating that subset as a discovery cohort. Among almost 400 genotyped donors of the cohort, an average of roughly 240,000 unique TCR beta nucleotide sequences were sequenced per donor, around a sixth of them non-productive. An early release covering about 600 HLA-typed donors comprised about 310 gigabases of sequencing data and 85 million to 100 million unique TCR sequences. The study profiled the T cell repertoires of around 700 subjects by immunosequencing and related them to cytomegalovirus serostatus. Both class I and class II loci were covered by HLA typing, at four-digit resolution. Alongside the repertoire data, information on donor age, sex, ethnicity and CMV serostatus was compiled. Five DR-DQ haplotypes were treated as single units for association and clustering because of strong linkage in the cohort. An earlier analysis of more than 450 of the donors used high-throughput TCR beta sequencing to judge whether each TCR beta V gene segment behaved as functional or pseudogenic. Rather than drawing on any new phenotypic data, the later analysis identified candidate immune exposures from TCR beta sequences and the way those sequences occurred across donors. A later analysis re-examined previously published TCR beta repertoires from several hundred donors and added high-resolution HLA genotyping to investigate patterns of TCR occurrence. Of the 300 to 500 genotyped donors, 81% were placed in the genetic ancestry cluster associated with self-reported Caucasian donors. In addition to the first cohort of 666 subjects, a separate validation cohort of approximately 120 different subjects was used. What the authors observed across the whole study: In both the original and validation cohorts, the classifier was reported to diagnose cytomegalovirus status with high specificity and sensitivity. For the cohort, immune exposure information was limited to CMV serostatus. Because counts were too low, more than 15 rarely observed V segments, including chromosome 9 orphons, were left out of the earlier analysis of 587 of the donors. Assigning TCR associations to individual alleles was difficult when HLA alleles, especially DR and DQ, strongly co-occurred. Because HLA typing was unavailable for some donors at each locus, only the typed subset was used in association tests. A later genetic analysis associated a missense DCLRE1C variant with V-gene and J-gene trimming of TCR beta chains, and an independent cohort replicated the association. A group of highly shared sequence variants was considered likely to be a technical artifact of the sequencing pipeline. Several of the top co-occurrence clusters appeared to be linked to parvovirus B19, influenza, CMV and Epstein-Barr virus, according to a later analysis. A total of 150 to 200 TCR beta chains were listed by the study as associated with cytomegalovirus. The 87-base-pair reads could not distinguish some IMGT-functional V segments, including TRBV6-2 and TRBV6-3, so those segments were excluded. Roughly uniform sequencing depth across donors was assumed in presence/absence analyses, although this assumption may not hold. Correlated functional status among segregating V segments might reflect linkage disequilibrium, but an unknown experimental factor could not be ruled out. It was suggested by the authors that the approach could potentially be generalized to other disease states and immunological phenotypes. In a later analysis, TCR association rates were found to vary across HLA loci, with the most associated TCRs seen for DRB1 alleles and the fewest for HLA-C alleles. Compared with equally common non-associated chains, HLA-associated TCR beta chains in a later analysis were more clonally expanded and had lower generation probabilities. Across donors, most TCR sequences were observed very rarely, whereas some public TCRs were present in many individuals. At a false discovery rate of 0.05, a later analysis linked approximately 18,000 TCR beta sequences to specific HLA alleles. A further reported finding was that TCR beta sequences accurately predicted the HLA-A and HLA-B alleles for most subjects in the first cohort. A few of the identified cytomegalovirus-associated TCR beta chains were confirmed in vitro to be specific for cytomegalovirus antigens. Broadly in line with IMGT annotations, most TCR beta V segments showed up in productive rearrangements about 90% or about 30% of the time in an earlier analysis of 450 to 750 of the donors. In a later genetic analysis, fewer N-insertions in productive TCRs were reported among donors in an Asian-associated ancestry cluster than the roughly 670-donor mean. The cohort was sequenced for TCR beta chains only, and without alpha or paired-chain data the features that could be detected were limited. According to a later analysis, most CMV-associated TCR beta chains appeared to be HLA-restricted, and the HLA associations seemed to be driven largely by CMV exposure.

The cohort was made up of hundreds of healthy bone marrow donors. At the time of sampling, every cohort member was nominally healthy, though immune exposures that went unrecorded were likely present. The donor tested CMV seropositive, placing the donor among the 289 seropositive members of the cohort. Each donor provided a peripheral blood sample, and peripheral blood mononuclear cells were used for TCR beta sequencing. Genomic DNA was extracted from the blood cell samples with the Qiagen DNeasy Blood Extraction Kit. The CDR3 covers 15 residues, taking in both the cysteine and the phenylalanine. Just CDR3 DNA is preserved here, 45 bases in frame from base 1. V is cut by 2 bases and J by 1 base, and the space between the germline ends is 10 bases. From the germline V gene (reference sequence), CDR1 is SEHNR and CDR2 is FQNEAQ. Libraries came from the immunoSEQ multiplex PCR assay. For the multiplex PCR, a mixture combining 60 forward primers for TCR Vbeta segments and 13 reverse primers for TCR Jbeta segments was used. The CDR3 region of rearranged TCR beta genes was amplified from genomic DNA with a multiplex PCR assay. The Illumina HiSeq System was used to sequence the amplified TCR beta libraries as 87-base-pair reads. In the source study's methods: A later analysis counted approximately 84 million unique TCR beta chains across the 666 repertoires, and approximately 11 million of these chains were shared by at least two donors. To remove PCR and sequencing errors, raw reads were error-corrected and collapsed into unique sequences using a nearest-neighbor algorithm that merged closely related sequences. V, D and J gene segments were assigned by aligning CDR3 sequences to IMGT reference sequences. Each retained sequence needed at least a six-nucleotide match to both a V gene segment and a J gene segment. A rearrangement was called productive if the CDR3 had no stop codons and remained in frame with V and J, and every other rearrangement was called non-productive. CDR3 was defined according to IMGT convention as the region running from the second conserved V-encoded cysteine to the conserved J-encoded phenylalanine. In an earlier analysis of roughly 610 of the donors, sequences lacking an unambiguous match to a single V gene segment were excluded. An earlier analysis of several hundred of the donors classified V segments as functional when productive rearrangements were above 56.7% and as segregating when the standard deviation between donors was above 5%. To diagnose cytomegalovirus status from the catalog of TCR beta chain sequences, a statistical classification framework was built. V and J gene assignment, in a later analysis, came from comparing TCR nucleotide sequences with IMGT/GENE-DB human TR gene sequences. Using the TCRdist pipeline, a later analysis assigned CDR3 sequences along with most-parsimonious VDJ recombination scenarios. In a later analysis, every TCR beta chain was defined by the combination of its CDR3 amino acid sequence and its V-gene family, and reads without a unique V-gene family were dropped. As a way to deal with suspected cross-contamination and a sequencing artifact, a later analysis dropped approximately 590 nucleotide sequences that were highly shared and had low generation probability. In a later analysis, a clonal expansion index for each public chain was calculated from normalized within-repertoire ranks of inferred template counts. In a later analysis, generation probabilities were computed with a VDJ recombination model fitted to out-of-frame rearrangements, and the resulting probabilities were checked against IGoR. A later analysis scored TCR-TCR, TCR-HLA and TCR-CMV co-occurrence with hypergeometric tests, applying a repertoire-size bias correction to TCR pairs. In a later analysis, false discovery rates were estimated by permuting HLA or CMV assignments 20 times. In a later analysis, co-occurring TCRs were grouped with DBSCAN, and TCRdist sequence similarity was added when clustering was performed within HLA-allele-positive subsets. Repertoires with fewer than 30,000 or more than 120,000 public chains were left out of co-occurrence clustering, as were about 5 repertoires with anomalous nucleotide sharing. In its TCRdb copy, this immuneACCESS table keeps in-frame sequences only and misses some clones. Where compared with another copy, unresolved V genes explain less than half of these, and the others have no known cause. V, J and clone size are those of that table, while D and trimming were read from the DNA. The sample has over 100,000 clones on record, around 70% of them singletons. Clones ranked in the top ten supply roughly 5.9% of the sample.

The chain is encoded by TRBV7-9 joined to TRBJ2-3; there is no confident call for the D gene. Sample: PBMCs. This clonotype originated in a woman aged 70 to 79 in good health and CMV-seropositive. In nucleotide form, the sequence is TGTGCCAGCAGCTTACTAGTCAGCGGCACAGATACGCAGTATTTT. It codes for CASSLLVSGTDTQYF.